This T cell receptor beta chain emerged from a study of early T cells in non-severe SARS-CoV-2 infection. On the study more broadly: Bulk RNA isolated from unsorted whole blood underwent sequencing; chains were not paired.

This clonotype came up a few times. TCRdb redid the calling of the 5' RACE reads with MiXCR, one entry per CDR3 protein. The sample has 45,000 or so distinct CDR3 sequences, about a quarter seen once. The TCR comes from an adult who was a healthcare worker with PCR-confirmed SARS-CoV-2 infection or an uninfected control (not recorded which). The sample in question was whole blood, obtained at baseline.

This CDR3 is CASTGGFPYEQYF. The DNA for the CDR3 is TGTGCCAGCACCGGAGGTTTCCCCTACGAGCAGTACTTC. This chain connects TRBV7-2 to TRBJ2-7; D is perhaps TRBD2 (5 bases). The V end lost 7 bases, the J end lost 2 bases, and 12 bases lay between the germline ends. The CDR3 extends over 13 amino acids. Germline CDR1 is SGHTA and CDR2 is FQGNSA.